This note documents a single T cell receptor (beta chain) sequence. The antigen is not known. From CD4+ cells came CD45RA+ naive and CD45RA-negative memory subsets. This entry comes from a study of shared clonotypes between healthy human individuals. Looking at the study overall: In total, the donors were a couple of women and a few men aged 18 to 49. Each donor had three CD4 naive, three CD4 memory, two CD8 naive and one CD8 memory plate.

V lost 0 bases and J 5 bases, leaving 12 bases between the germline ends. The CDR3 is made up of 15 amino acids. The germline V gene encodes CDR1 SGDLS and CDR2 YYNGEE. This table comes from immunoSEQ multiplex PCR, and its TCRdb copy is limited to in-frame clones, with some not included. Of 600,000 to 750,000 clones detected, 55% to 75% appear once; the ten largest clones hold under 2%. Study findings and constraints: The diversity represented, both genetic and in exposure history, was limited by few donors.

The TCR sequence derives from a woman under 40 in good health. The gene calls are TRBV9 and TRBJ2-1; no reliable D call. Sequencing was done on a sample of memory CD4+ T cells sorted from blood. Sample subset: CD45RA-negative fraction. The CDR3 loop reads CASSVVGEQNNEQFF. As DNA, the CDR3 is TGTGCCAGCAGCGTAGTAGGCGAGCAAAACAATGAGCAGTTCTTC.